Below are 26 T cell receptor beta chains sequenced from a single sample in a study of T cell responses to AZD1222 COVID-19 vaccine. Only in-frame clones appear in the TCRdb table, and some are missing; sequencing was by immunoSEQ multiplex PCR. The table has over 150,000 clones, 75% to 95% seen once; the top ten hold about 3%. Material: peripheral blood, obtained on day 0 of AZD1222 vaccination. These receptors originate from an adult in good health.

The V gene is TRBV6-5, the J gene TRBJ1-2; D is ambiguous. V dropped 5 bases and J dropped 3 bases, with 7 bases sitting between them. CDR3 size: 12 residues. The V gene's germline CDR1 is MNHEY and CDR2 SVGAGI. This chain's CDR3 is CASSNTDYGYTF. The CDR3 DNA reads TGTGCCAGCAGTAACACAGACTATGGCTACACCTTC.

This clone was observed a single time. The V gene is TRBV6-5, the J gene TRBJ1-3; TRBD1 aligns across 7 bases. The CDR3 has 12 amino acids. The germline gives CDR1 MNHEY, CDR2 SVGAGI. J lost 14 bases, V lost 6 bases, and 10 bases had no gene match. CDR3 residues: CASSPGTAGLYF. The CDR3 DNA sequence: TGTGCCAGCAGCCCCGGGACAGCGGGCCTATATTTT.

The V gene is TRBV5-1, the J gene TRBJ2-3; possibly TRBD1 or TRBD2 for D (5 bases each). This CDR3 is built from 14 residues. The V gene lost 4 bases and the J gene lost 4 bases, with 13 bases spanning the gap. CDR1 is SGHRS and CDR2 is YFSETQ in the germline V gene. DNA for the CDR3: TGCGCCAGCAGCCCCGGGACCCGCGCAGATACGCAGTATTTT. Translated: CASSPGTRADTQYF.

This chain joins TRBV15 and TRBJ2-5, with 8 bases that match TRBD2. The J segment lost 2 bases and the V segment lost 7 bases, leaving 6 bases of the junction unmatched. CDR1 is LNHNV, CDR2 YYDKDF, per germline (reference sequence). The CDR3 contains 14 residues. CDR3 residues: CATTPGGGQETQYF. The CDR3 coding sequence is TGTGCCACCACCCCGGGGGGGGGACAAGAGACCCAGTACTTC.

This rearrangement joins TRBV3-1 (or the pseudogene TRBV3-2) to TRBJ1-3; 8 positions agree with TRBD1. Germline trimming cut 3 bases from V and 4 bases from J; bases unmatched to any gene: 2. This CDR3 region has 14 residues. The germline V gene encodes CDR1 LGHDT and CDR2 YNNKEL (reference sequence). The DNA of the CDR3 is TGTGCCAGCAGCCAGTGGACAGGGGGAAACACCATATATTTT. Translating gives CASSQWTGGNTIYF.

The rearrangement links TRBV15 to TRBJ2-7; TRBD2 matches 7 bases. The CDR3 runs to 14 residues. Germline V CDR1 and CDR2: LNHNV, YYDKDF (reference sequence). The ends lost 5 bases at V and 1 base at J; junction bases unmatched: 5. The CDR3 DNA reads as TGTGCCACCAGCGGCAAGCGGGGATCCTACGAGCAGTACTTC. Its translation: CATSGKRGSYEQYF.

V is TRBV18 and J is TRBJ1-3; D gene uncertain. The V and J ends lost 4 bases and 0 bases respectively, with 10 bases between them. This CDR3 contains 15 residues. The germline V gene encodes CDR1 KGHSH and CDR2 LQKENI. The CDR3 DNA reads TGTGCCAGCTCACTTGATAGGAGCTCTGGAAACACCATATATTTT. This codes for CASSLDRSSGNTIYF.

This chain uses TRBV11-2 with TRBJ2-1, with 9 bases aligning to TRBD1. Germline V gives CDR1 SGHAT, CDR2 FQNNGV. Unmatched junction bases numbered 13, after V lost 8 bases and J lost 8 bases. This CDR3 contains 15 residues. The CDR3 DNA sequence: TGTGCCAGCTTGCCGGGACAGGGAAGTATGCATGAGCAGTTCTTC. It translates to CASLPGQGSMHEQFF.

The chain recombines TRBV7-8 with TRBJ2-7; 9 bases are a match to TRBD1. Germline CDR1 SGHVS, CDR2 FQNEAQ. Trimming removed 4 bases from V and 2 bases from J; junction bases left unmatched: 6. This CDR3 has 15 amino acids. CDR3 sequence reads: CASSSQDRGTYEQYF. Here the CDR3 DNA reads TGTGCCAGCAGCTCCCAGGACAGGGGAACCTACGAGCAGTACTTC. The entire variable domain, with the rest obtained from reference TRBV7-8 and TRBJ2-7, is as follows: GAGVSQSPRYKVAKRGQDVALRCDPISGHVSLFWYQQALGQGPEFLTYFQNEAQLDKSGLPSDRFFAERPEGSVSTLKIQRTQQEDSAVYLCASSSQDRGTYEQYFGPGTRLTVT.

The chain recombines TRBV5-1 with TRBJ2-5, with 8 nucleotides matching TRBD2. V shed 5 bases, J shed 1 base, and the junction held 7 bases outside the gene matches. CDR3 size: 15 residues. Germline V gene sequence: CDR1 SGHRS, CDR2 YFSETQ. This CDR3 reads CASSSGLARQETQYF. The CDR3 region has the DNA TGCGCCAGCAGTTCCGGACTAGCACGCCAAGAGACCCAGTACTTC.

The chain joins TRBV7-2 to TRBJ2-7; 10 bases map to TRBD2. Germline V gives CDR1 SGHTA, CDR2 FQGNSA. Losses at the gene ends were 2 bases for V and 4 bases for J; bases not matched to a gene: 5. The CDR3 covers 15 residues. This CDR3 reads CASSLWGTSEYEQYF. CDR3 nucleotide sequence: TGTGCCAGCAGCTTATGGGGGACTAGCGAGTACGAGCAGTACTTC.

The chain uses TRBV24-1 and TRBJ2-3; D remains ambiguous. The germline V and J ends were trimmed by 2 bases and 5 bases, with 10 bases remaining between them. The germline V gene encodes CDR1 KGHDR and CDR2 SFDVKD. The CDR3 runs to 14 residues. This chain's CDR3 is CATSDSGWGDTQYF. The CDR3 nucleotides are TGTGCCACCAGTGATTCTGGGTGGGGAGATACGCAGTATTTT.

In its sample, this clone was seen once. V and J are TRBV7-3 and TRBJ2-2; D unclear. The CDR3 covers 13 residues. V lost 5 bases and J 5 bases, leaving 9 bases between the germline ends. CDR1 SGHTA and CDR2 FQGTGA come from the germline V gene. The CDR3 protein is CASSTQRTGELFF. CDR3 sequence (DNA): TGTGCCAGCAGCACTCAAAGGACCGGGGAGCTGTTTTTT.

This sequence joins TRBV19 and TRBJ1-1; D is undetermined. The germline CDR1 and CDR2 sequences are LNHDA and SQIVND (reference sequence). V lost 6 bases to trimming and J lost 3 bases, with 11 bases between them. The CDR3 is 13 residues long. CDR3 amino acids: CASRTGPHTEAFF. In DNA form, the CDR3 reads TGTGCCAGTAGGACCGGGCCTCACACTGAAGCTTTCTTT.

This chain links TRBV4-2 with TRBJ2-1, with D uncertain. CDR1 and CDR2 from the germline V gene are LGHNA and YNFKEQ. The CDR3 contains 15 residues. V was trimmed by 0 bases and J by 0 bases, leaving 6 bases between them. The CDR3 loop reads CASSQEASSYNEQFF. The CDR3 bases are TGTGCCAGCAGCCAAGAGGCGAGCTCCTACAATGAGCAGTTCTTC.

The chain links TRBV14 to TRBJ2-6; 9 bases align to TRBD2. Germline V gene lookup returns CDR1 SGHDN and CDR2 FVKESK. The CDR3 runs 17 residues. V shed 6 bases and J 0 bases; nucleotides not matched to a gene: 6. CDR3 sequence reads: CASRRLAAGSGANVLTF. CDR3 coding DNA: TGTGCCAGCAGGCGACTAGCGGCGGGCTCTGGGGCCAACGTCCTGACTTTC. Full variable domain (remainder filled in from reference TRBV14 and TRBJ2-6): EAGVTQFPSHSVIEKGQTVTLRCDPISGHDNLYWYRRVMGKEIKFLLHFVKESKQDESGMPNNRFLAERTGGTYSTLKVQPAELEDSGVYFCASRRLAAGSGANVLTFGAGSRLTVL.

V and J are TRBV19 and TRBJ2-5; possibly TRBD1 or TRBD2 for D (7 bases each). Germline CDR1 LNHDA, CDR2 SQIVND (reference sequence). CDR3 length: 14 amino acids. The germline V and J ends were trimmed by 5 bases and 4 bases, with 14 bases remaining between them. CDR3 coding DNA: TGTGCCAGTAGTCAGGGGGGGGTTGGAGAGACCCAGTACTTC. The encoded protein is CASSQGGVGETQYF.

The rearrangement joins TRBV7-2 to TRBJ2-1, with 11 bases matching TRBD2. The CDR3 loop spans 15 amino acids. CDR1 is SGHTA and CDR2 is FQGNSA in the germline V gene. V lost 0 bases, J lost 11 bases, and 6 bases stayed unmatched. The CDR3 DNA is TGTGCCAGCAGCTTAGCGATGACTAGCGGGGCGAAGCAGTTCTTC. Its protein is CASSLAMTSGAKQFF. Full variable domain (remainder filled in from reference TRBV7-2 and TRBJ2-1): GAGVSQSPSNKVTEKGKDVELRCDPISGHTALYWYRQSLGQGLEFLIYFQGNSAPDKSGLPSDRFSAERTGGSVSTLTIQRTQQEDSAVYLCASSLAMTSGAKQFFGPGTRLTVL.

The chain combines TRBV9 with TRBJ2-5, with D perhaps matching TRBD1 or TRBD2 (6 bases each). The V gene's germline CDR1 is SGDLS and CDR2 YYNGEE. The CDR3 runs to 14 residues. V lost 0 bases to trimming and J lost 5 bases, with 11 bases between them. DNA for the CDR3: TGTGCCAGCAGCGTAGCCGGGGGCGGGGAGACCCAGTACTTC. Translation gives CASSVAGGGETQYF.

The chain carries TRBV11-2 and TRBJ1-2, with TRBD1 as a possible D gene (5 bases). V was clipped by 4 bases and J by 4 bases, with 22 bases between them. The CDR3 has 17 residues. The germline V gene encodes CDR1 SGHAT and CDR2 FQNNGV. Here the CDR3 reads CASSSIPSGQRPYGYTF. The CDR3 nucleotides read TGTGCCAGCAGCTCCATCCCCTCGGGGCAGAGACCCTATGGCTACACCTTC. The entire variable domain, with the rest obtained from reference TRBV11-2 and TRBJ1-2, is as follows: EAGVAQSPRYKIIEKRQSVAFWCNPISGHATLYWYQQILGQGPKLLIQFQNNGVVDDSQLPKDRFSAERLKGVDSTLKIQPAKLEDSAVYLCASSSIPSGQRPYGYTFGSGTRLTVV.

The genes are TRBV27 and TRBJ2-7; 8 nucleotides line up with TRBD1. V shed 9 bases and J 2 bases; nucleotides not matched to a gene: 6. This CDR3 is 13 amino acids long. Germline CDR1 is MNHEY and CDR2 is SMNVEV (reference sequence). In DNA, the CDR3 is TGTGCCAGTATAGGGACAGGCACCTACGAGCAGTACTTC. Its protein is CASIGTGTYEQYF.

This chain's CDR3 is CASSQDPLYGYTF. Written as DNA, the CDR3 is TGTGCCAGCAGCCAGGACCCGCTATATGGCTACACCTTC. The chain couples TRBV4-2 to TRBJ1-2; D call uncertain. V lost 3 bases and J 5 bases, leaving 10 bases between the germline ends. There are 13 residues in the CDR3. Germline V gene sequence: CDR1 LGHNA, CDR2 YNFKEQ.

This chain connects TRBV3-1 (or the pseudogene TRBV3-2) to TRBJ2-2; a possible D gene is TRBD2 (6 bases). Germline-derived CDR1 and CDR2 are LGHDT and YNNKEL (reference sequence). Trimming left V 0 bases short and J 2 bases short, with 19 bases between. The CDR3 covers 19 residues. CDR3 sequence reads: CASSQERLAPGANTGELFF. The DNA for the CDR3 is TGTGCCAGCAGCCAAGAAAGGTTGGCCCCGGGAGCAAACACCGGGGAGCTGTTTTTT.

CDR3 DNA: TGCGCCAGCAGCCCTCCGGGAGGGGCAAACACCGGGGAGCTGTTTTTT. Its protein product is CASSPPGGANTGELFF. The chain carries TRBV4-3 and TRBJ2-2; TRBD2 matches 8 bases. Germline trimming cut 4 bases from V and 2 bases from J; bases unmatched to any gene: 6. Germline loops: CDR1 LGHNA, CDR2 YSLEER. The CDR3 consists of 16 residues.

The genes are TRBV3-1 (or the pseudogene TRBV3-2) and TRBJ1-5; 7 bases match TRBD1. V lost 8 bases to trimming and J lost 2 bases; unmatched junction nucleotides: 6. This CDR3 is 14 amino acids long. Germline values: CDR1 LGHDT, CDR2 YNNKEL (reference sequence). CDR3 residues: CASATGSGNQPQHF. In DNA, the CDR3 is TGTGCCAGCGCGACAGGGAGTGGCAATCAGCCCCAGCATTTT.

The CDR3 bases are TGCGCCAGCAGCGGGGCCGGGCTACTAAACAATGAGCAGTTCTTC. Its protein product is CASSGAGLLNNEQFF. This sequence joins TRBV5-1 and TRBJ2-1, with D possibly being TRBD1 (5 bases). The CDR3 contains 15 residues. CDR1 SGHRS and CDR2 YFSETQ come from the germline V gene. V gave up 4 bases and J gave up 5 bases, with 16 bases separating them. Full variable domain (rest looked up from reference TRBV5-1 and TRBJ2-1): KAGVTQTPRYLIKTRGQQVTLSCSPISGHRSVSWYQQTPGQGLQFLFEYFSETQRNKGNFPGRFSGRQFSNSRSEMNVSTLELGDSALYLCASSGAGLLNNEQFFGPGTRLTVL.